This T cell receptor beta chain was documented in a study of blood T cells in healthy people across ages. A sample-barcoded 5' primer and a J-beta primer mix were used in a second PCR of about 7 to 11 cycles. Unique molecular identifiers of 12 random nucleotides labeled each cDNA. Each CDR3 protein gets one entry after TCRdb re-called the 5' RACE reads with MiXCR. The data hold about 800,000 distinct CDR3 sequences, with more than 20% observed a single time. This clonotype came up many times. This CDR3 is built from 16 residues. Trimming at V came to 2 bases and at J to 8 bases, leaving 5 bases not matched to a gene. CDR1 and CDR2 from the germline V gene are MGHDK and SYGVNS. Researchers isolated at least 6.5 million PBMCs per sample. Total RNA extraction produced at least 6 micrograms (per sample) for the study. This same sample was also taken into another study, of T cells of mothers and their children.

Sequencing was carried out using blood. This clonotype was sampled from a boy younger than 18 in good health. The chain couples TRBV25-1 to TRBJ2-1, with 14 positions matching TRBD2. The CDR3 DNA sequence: TGTGCCAGCAGTGAAATTGGGACTAGCGGGAGAGATGAGCAGTTCTTC. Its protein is CASSEIGTSGRDEQFF.